The sequence of this T cell receptor beta chain was determined in a study of T-cell memory formation after mild COVID-19. 5'RACE, which relied on constant-segment primers, yielded TCR alpha and TCR beta cDNA libraries carrying sample barcodes and UMIs. TCRdb recomputed calls from the 5' RACE reads with MiXCR, one row per CDR3 protein. The sample consists of some 120,000 distinct CDR3 sequences, approximately 6.2% of them appearing once. This clonotype appeared many times. A much larger clone differs by one base, so this may be a read error. V was trimmed by 6 bases and J by 4 bases, leaving 5 bases between them. CDR3 length: 11 residues.

Input material: PBMCs or a T cell subset sorted from them (not recorded which). V and J are TRBV12-3 or TRBV12-4 and TRBJ2-3; D ambiguous. This clonotype originated in an adult woman who had mild COVID-19 (a few samples of this study predate the infection). Cell type and time point are not known. CDR3 loop: CASSFSDTQYF. CDR3 nucleotide sequence: TGTGCCAGCAGCTTCTCAGATACGCAGTATTTT.